The 15 T cell receptor beta chains listed next were all sequenced from one sample in a study of shared clonotypes between healthy human individuals. Sequenced by immunoSEQ multiplex PCR; TCRdb stores in-frame clones only, minus some. The sample consists of 1.5 million to 2.5 million clones, about 95% of them appearing once. Naive CD8 cells were CD45RO-negative, positively selected for CCR7, excluding terminally differentiated effector memory CD45RA+ cells. The specimen sequenced was naive CD8+ T cells sorted from blood. These TCRs come from a man aged 18 to 35 in good health.

The rearrangement joins TRBV27 to TRBJ2-1, with a possible D match to TRBD1 (6 bases). The germline CDR1 and CDR2 sequences are MNHEY and SMNVEV (reference sequence). The CDR3 has 16 residues. V was trimmed by 5 bases and J by 4 bases, leaving 18 bases between them. The CDR3 coding sequence is TGTGCCAGCAGTCCTTCTGGGGGCGAGGCTTACAATGAGCAGTTCTTC. It codes for CASSPSGGEAYNEQFF.

The CDR3 here is CASSLDAGKDLEETQYF. For the CDR3, the DNA is TGTGCCAGCAGCTTAGATGCCGGGAAGGACTTGGAAGAGACCCAGTACTTC. The chain employs TRBV11-2 and TRBJ2-5; possible D gene TRBD2, 5 bases. The CDR3 spans 17 residues. The germline CDR1 and CDR2 sequences are SGHAT and FQNNGV. V was shortened by 0 bases and J by 3 bases, with 17 bases between the two germline ends.

V usage is TRBV30 and J usage is TRBJ2-5; no clear D gene. This CDR3 has 16 residues. Trimming shortened V by 2 bases and J by 1 base, and 17 bases separated the two germline ends. Germline CDR1 and CDR2: GTSNPN and SVGIG (reference sequence). CDR3 sequence reads: CAWSSDRSMFQETQYF. DNA of the CDR3: TGTGCCTGGAGTTCGGACCGAAGCATGTTCCAAGAGACCCAGTACTTC.

The chain employs TRBV7-9 and TRBJ1-5; D unclear. Germline CDR1 SEHNR, CDR2 FQNEAQ (reference sequence). V was shortened by 1 base and J by 9 bases, with 13 bases between the two germline ends. The CDR3 runs to 14 residues. The DNA for the CDR3 is TGTGCCAGCAGCTTAGACGGTTTAGCGGGGCCCCAGCATTTT. Its protein is CASSLDGLAGPQHF.

Details on this clone: The same CDR3 arises from other DNA sequences in this sample as well. The chain employs TRBV30 and TRBJ2-7; 7 nucleotides line up with TRBD1. The J segment lost 2 bases and the V segment lost 1 base, leaving 2 bases of the junction unmatched. CDR1 is GTSNPN and CDR2 is SVGIG in the germline V gene (reference sequence). The CDR3 length is 13 residues. The CDR3 protein is CAWSGDRAYEQYF. CDR3 nucleotide sequence: TGTGCCTGGAGTGGAGACAGGGCCTACGAGCAGTACTTC.

The CDR3 DNA is TGTGCCAGCAGTGCGCGACTAGCGGAGAGCACAGATACGCAGTATTTT. Protein sequence: CASSARLAESTDTQYF. The chain recombines TRBV6-1 with TRBJ2-3; 9 bases map to TRBD2. CDR1 MNHNS and CDR2 SASEGT come from the germline V gene. The CDR3 consists of 16 residues. The junction had 5 bases not matched to a gene; V was cut back by 4 bases and J by 0 bases.

As regards this clone: This same CDR3 is encoded by further DNA sequences in the sample. The chain employs TRBV5-1 and TRBJ2-3, with 7 positions matching TRBD2. This CDR3 has 13 amino acids. Trimming took 7 bases from V and 6 from J; bases not matched to a gene: 8. Germline-derived CDR1 and CDR2 are SGHRS and YFSETQ. This chain's CDR3 is CASSPGGSDTQYF. Written as DNA, the CDR3 is TGCGCCAGCTCACCGGGGGGAAGTGATACGCAGTATTTT.

The chain couples TRBV5-8 to TRBJ2-7; D is unresolved. The V gene lost 0 bases and the J gene lost 5 bases, with 9 bases spanning the gap. CDR1 and CDR2 from the germline V gene are SGHTS and YDEGEE. The CDR3 is 13 residues long. CDR3 residues: CASSLDWVNEQYF. The CDR3 DNA reads as TGTGCCAGCAGCTTGGATTGGGTCAACGAGCAGTACTTC.

This clone has just one count. The V gene is TRBV4-1, the J gene TRBJ2-5; D not resolved. Germline lookup yields CDR1 MGHRA and CDR2 YSYEKL. V was pared by 0 bases and J by 2 bases, with 10 bases between. The CDR3 consists of 15 residues. As DNA, the CDR3 is TGCGCCAGCAGCCAAGACAGTCGACCTCAAGAGACCCAGTACTTC. As protein: CASSQDSRPQETQYF.

The chain joins TRBV9 to TRBJ2-1; D is undetermined. The CDR3 is 15 residues long. V was pared by 0 bases and J by 4 bases, with 11 bases between. In germline, CDR1 is SGDLS, CDR2 YYNGEE. The CDR3 loop is CASSVVANPYNEQFF. DNA for the CDR3: TGTGCCAGCAGCGTAGTGGCGAACCCGTACAATGAGCAGTTCTTC.

Note on this clone: Within the sample, other DNA sequences also encode this same CDR3. J is TRBJ2-1 and V is TRBV27; 12 bases are a match to TRBD2. CDR3 size: 15 residues. Germline loops: CDR1 MNHEY, CDR2 SMNVEV (reference sequence). Unmatched junction bases numbered 6, after V lost 5 bases and J lost 7 bases. This CDR3 is CASSPTSGGLNEQFF. CDR3 nucleotides: TGTGCCAGCAGTCCGACTAGCGGGGGTTTAAATGAGCAGTTCTTC.

The genes are TRBV11-2 and TRBJ2-7; a weak D match, TRBD2 (5 bases). The CDR3 is 14 residues long. The V gene lost 1 base and the J gene lost 3 bases, with 10 bases spanning the gap. CDR1 SGHAT and CDR2 FQNNGV come from the germline V gene. The CDR3 reads CASSLVAGDYEQYF. CDR3 in DNA: TGTGCCAGCAGCTTAGTAGCCGGGGACTACGAGCAGTACTTC.

This clone came up once. The V and J genes are TRBV4-3 and TRBJ2-1; TRBD1 agrees at 7 bases. This CDR3 comprises 17 residues. Germline CDR1 reads LGHNA; CDR2 reads YSLEER. The junction had 7 bases not matched to a gene; V was cut back by 0 bases and J by 2 bases. The CDR3 coding sequence is TGCGCCAGCAGCCAAGATCCGACAGGGATCGCCTACAATGAGCAGTTCTTC. It encodes CASSQDPTGIAYNEQFF.

This chain links TRBV6-4 with TRBJ2-7; the D gene is possibly TRBD2 (5 bases). Trimming left V 6 bases short and J 3 bases short, with 12 bases between. This CDR3 region has 13 residues. Germline assignment: CDR1 MRHNA and CDR2 SNTAGT. This CDR3 reads CASSADLSYEQYF. The DNA for the CDR3 is TGTGCCAGCAGCGCGGACTTGAGCTACGAGCAGTACTTC.

V gene TRBV7-3 combines with J gene TRBJ2-3; D is perhaps TRBD2 (5 bases). CDR1 is SGHTA and CDR2 is FQGTGA in the germline V gene. The CDR3 length is 14 residues. Deletions cut 4 bases from V and 7 bases from J, with 15 bases between. The CDR3 is CASSSYEGMNTQYF. CDR3 bases: TGTGCCAGCAGCTCATATGAGGGTATGAATACGCAGTATTTT.